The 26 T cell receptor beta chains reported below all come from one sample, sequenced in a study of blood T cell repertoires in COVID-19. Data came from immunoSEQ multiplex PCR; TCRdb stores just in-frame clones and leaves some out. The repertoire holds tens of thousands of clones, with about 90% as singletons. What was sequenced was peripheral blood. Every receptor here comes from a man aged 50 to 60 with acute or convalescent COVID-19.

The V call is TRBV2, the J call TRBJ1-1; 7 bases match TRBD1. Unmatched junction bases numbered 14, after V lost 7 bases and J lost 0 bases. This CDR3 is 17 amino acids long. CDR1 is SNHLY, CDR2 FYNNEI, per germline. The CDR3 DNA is TGTGCCAGCATCCACACCCCGGGACAGATTTTGAACACTGAAGCTTTCTTT. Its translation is CASIHTPGQILNTEAFF.

In nucleotides, the CDR3 is TGTGCCAGTAGTATATTTTTCCCACAGTACGAGCAGTACTTC. Its protein is CASSIFFPQYEQYF. The J gene is TRBJ2-7, the V gene TRBV19, with D hard to call. The CDR3 sequence is 14 residues long. Germline lookup yields CDR1 LNHDA and CDR2 SQIVND (reference sequence). V lost 2 bases, J lost 4 bases, and 12 bases lay in between.

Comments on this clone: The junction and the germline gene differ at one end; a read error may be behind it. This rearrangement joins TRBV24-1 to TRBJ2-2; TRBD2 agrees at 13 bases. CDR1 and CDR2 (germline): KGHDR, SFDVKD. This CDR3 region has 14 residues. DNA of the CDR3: TGTGCCGCCAGGACTAGCGGGGGAACCGGGGAGCTGTTTTTT. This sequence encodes CAARTSGGTGELFF.

DNA of the CDR3: TGCAGCGTGACAGGGGGCGGAGGCGAGCAGTACTTC. It encodes CSVTGGGGEQYF. V gene TRBV29-1 combines with J gene TRBJ2-7; 10 nucleotides agree with TRBD1. CDR3 size: 12 residues. Germline assignment: CDR1 SQVTM and CDR2 ANQGSEA. J was trimmed by 6 bases and V by 6 bases; bases with no gene match: 5.

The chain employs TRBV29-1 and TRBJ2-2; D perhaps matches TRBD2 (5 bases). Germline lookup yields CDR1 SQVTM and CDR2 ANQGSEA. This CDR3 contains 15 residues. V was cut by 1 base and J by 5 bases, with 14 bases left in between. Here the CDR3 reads CSVEVRSGGTGELFF. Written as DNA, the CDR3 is TGCAGCGTTGAAGTACGTTCAGGAGGAACCGGGGAGCTGTTTTTT.

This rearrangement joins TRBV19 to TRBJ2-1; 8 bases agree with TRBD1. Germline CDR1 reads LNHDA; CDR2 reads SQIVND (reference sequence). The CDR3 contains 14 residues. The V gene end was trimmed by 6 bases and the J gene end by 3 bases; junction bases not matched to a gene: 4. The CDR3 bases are TGTGCCAGTAGAGACAGGGGAGTCTACAATGAGCAGTTCTTC. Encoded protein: CASRDRGVYNEQFF.

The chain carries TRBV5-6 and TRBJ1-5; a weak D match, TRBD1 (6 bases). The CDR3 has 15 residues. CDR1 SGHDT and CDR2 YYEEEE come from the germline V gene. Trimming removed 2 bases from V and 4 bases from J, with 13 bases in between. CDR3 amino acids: CASSFRQDLNQPQHF. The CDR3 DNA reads TGTGCCAGCAGCTTCAGACAGGACCTAAATCAGCCCCAGCATTTT.

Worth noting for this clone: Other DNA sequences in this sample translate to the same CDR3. The CDR3 protein is CASSLTGGLDVYEQYF. In DNA form, the CDR3 reads TGTGCCAGCAGCCTTACTGGAGGGCTAGATGTCTACGAGCAGTACTTC. The rearrangement uses TRBV3-1 (or the pseudogene TRBV3-2) and TRBJ2-7; a possible D gene is TRBD2 (6 bases). The CDR3 sequence is 16 residues long. Germline V CDR1 and CDR2: LGHDT, YNNKEL (reference sequence). Deletions cut 4 bases from V and 3 bases from J, with 19 bases between.

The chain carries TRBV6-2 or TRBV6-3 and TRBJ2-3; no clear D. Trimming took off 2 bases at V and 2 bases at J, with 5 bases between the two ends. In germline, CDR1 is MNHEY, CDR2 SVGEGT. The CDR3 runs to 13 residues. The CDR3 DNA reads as TGTGCCAGCAGTTACGACTTCACAGATACGCAGTATTTT. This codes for CASSYDFTDTQYF.

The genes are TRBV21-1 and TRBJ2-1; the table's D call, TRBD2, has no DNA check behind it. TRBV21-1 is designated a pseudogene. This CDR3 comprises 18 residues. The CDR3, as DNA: TGTGCCAGCAGCAAGAGTATTGGGCTAGCGGTCTCCTACAATGAGCAGTTCTTC. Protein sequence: CASSKSIGLAVSYNEQFF.

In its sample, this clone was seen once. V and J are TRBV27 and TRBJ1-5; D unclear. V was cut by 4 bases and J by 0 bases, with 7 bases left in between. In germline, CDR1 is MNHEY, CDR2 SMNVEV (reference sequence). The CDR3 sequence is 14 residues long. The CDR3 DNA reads TGTGCCAGCAGTTCCCCACTTAGCAATCAGCCCCAGCATTTT. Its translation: CASSSPLSNQPQHF.

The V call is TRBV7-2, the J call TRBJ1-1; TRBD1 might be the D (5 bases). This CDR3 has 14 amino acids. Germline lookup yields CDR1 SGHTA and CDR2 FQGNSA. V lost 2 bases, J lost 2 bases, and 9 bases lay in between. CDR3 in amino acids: CASSLIQGNTEAFF. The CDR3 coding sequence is TGTGCCAGCAGCTTAATTCAGGGAAACACTGAAGCTTTCTTT.

The CDR3 DNA sequence: TGTGCCTGGAGCGGGACTAGCGAGGATACGCAGTATTTT. It specifies CAWSGTSEDTQYF. The gene calls are TRBV30 and TRBJ2-3, with 10 bases aligning to TRBD2. The CDR3 has 13 residues. Germline assignment: CDR1 GTSNPN and CDR2 SVGIG (reference sequence). The V and J ends lost 3 bases and 6 bases, in that order; junction bases with no gene match: 3.

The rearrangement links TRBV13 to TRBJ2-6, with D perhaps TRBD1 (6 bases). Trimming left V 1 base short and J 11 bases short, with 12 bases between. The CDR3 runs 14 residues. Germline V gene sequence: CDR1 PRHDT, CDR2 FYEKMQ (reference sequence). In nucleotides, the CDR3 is TGTGCCAGCAGCTTAGATGACAGGAAGGACGTCCTGACTTTC. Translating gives CASSLDDRKDVLTF.

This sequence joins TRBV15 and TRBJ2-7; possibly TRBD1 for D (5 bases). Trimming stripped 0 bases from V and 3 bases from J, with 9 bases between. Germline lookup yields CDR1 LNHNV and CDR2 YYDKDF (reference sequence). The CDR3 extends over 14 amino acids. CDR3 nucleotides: TGTGCCACCAGCAGAGATCAGGGAAACTACGAGCAGTACTTC. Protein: CATSRDQGNYEQYF. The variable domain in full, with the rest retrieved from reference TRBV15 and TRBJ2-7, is DAMVIQNPRYQVTQFGKPVTLSCSQTLNHNVMYWYQQKSSQAPKLLFHYYDKDFNNEADTPDNFQSRRPNTSFCFLDIRSPGLGDTAMYLCATSRDQGNYEQYFGPGTRLTVT.

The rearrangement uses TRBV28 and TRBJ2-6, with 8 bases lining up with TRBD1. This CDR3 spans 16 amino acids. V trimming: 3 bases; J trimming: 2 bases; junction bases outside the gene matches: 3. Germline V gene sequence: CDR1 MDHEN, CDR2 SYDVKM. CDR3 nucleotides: TGTGCCAGCAGTTTTCAGGGGGCCCCTGGGGCCAACGTCCTGACTTTC. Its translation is CASSFQGAPGANVLTF.

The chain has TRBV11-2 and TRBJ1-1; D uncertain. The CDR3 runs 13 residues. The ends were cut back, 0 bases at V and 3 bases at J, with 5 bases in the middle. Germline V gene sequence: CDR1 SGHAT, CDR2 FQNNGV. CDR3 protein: CASSLDSDTEAFF. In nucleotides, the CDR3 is TGTGCCAGCAGCTTAGATTCCGACACTGAAGCTTTCTTT.

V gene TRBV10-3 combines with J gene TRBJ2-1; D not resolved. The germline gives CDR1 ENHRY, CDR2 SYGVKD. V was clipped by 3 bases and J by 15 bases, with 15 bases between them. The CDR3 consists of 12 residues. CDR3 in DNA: TGTGCCATCAGTGAAATCGCGGCCCAGCGGTTCTTC. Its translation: CAISEIAAQRFF.

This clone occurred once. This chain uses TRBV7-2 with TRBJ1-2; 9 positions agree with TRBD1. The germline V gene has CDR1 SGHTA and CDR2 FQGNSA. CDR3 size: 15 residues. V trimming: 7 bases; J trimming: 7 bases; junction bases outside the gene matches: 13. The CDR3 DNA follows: TGTGCCAGCACCTCGGAGGGACAGGGAAAAGTTGGCTACACCTTC. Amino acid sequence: CASTSEGQGKVGYTF.

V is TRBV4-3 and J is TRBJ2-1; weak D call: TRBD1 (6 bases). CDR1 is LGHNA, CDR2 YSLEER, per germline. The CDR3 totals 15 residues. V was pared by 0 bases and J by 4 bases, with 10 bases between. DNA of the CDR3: TGCGCCAGCAGCCAAGAGGCCGGACAGTACAATGAGCAGTTCTTC. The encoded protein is CASSQEAGQYNEQFF.

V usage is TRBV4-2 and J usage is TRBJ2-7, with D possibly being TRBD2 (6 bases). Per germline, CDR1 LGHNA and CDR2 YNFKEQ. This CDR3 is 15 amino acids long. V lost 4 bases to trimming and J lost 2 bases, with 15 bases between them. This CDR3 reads CASSPGGTGAYEQYF. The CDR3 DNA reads TGTGCCAGCAGCCCCGGAGGGACGGGTGCCTACGAGCAGTACTTC.

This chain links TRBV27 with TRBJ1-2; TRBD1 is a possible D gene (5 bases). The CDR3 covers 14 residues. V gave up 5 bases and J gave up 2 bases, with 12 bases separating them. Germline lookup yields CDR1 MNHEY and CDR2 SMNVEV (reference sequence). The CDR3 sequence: CASSRTGLNYGYTF. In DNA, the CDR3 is TGTGCCAGCAGTCGTACAGGATTAAACTATGGCTACACCTTC.

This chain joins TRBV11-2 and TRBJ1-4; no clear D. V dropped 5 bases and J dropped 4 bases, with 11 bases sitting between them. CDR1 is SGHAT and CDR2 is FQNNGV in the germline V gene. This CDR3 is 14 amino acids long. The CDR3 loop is CASSTRGLNEKLFF. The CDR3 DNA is TGTGCCAGCAGCACTAGAGGGCTTAATGAAAAACTGTTTTTT.

CDR3: CASSFASGGALDEQYF. The CDR3 coding sequence is TGTGCCAGCAGCTTTGCTAGCGGGGGGGCCTTGGACGAGCAGTACTTC. The chain joins TRBV5-5 to TRBJ2-7; 12 bases align to TRBD2. This CDR3 is built from 16 residues. V lost 2 bases to trimming and J lost 5 bases; unmatched junction nucleotides: 8. In germline, CDR1 is SGHKS, CDR2 YYEKEE (reference sequence).

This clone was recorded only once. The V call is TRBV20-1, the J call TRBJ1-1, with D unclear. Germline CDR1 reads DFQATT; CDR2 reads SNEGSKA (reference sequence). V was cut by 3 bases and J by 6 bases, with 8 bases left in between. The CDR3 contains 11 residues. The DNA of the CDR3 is TGCAGTGCTAGCGCAGGCTCTGAAGCTTTCTTT. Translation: CSASAGSEAFF.

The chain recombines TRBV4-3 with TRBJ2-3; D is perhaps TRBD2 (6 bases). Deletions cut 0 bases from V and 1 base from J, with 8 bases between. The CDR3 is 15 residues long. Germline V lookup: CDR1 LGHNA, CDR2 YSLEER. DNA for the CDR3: TGCGCCAGCAGCCAAGAGGGCGGGGGCACAGATACGCAGTATTTT. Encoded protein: CASSQEGGGTDTQYF.